The 23 T cell receptor beta chains below were found in one sample sequenced in a study of regulatory dendritic cells for organ transplantation. Assay used: immunoSEQ multiplex PCR; TCRdb lists only in-frame clones, some missing. Altogether some 19,000 clones are present, around two thirds being singletons, with the ten largest covering roughly 0.9%. Sequencing was done on a sample of memory CD4+ T cells from blood. This sample's subset: CD45RO+ memory T cells. The origin of the receptors is a human donor in good health.

V gene TRBV4-3 combines with J gene TRBJ1-5, with a tentative D call TRBD1 (6 bases). V was cut by 1 base and J by 9 bases, with 7 bases left in between. Germline V gives CDR1 LGHNA, CDR2 YSLEER. The CDR3 runs to 12 residues. In DNA form, the CDR3 reads TGCGCCAGCAGCCAAGGAGGGGGGCCCCAGCATTTT. Its protein is CASSQGGGPQHF.

The chain employs TRBV10-3 and TRBJ2-2; 7 bases align to TRBD1. The CDR3 contains 16 residues. Losses at the gene ends were 2 bases for V and 2 bases for J; bases not matched to a gene: 5. The germline V gene has CDR1 ENHRY and CDR2 SYGVKD. Written as DNA, the CDR3 is TGTGCCATCAGTGAGACCGGGACAGACAACACCGGGGAGCTGTTTTTT. Protein: CAISETGTDNTGELFF.

The chain employs TRBV6-5 and TRBJ2-7; TRBD2 aligns across 9 bases. Germline values: CDR1 MNHEY, CDR2 SVGAGI. The junction had 9 bases not matched to a gene; V was cut back by 7 bases and J by 2 bases. The CDR3 spans 15 residues. The CDR3 region has the DNA TGTGCCAGCACCGAACAGGGACTAGCAGCCTACGAGCAGTACTTC. This gives the protein CASTEQGLAAYEQYF.

This clone turned up a few times. This chain joins TRBV19 and TRBJ1-2, with 9 bases fitting TRBD1. CDR3 length: 14 residues. Germline CDR1 reads LNHDA; CDR2 reads SQIVND (reference sequence). With 3 bases clipped from V and 4 bases from J, the junction kept 3 bases outside the gene matches. The CDR3 DNA is TGTGCCAGTAGTATGGGGGACAGGGTCTATGGCTACACCTTC. This gives the protein CASSMGDRVYGYTF.

The chain employs TRBV18 and TRBJ2-7, with D hard to call. Germline assignment: CDR1 KGHSH and CDR2 LQKENI. Trimming stripped 2 bases from V and 1 base from J, with 9 bases between. CDR3 length: 14 residues. The CDR3 loop is CASSPMAGSYEQYF. In DNA form, the CDR3 reads TGTGCCAGCTCACCAATGGCAGGATCCTACGAGCAGTACTTC. The full variable domain, with the rest looked up from reference TRBV18 and TRBJ2-7, is NAGVMQNPRHLVRRRGQEARLRCSPMKGHSHVYWYRQLPEEGLKFMVYLQKENIIDESGMPKERFSAEFPKEGPSILRIQQVVRGDSAAYFCASSPMAGSYEQYFGPGTRLTVT.

This clone was found once. The rearrangement uses TRBV7-8 and TRBJ1-6; D unresolved. Per germline, CDR1 SGHVS and CDR2 FQNEAQ. The CDR3 has 15 residues. Trimming took off 2 bases at V and 12 bases at J, with 17 bases between the two ends. The CDR3 loop reads CASSLYAVRGEPLHF. The CDR3 nucleotides are TGTGCCAGCAGCTTATATGCGGTGAGAGGAGAACCCCTCCACTTT. Looking up the rest from reference TRBV7-8 and TRBJ1-6 gives the full variable domain: GAGVSQSPRYKVAKRGQDVALRCDPISGHVSLFWYQQALGQGPEFLTYFQNEAQLDKSGLPSDRFFAERPEGSVSTLKIQRTQQEDSAVYLCASSLYAVRGEPLHFGNGTRLTVT.

This rearrangement joins TRBV5-6 to TRBJ2-7; the match to TRBD1 covers 9 bases. This CDR3 contains 16 residues. CDR1 is SGHDT and CDR2 is YYEEEE in the germline V gene. V dropped 4 bases and J dropped 5; count of bases not matched to a gene: 13. CDR3 sequence: CASSILIQGADDEQYF. CDR3 DNA sequence: TGTGCCAGCAGCATCTTAATACAGGGGGCAGACGACGAGCAGTACTTC.

The DNA of the CDR3 is TGTGCCAGCAGTGAACGGAGCGGGGGGGCCGGGGAGCTGTTTTTT. Translating it yields CASSERSGGAGELFF. This rearrangement joins TRBV6-1 to TRBJ2-2, with 10 bases identical to TRBD2. The CDR3 has 15 residues. With V trimmed by 2 bases and J by 6 bases, 3 bases remained unmatched. Germline CDR1 reads MNHNS; CDR2 reads SASEGT.

The chain joins TRBV7-9 to TRBJ1-1; 7 bases match TRBD1. CDR1 and CDR2 (germline): SEHNR, FQNEAQ (reference sequence). Germline trimming cut 3 bases from V and 1 base from J; bases unmatched to any gene: 11. This CDR3 comprises 17 residues. CDR3 in amino acids: CASSLPLRGTANTEAFF. The CDR3 DNA reads TGTGCCAGCAGCTTGCCTCTCCGGGGGACAGCGAACACTGAAGCTTTCTTT.

The chain recombines TRBV18 with TRBJ2-2; 10 nucleotides match TRBD2. In germline, CDR1 is KGHSH, CDR2 LQKENI. This CDR3 is 15 amino acids long. The junction had 1 base not matched to a gene; V was cut back by 3 bases and J by 3 bases. CDR3 amino acids: CASSPGTSDTGELFF. In DNA, the CDR3 is TGTGCCAGCTCACCCGGGACTAGCGACACCGGGGAGCTGTTTTTT.

The table lists this clone with a few counts. The chain has TRBV20-1 and TRBJ1-2; the D gene is possibly TRBD1 (5 bases). Germline CDR1 DFQATT, CDR2 SNEGSKA (reference sequence). The CDR3 has 10 amino acids. The CDR3 DNA reads TGCAGCGCAGGGCCAGGAGACTACACCTTC. Translated: CSAGPGDYTF.

CDR3 region: CASSPREGGTDTQYF. The CDR3 nucleotides are TGTGCCAGCAGCCCGAGGGAGGGAGGGACAGATACGCAGTATTTT. This chain connects TRBV5-4 to TRBJ2-3, with 7 bases that match TRBD2. CDR1 and CDR2 (germline): SGHNT, YYREEE (reference sequence). Trimming took 4 bases from V and 3 from J; bases not matched to a gene: 8. The CDR3 covers 15 residues.

The V gene is TRBV27, the J gene TRBJ1-2; 8 nucleotides match TRBD1. CDR1 MNHEY and CDR2 SMNVEV come from the germline V gene (reference sequence). The CDR3 has 15 residues. V was pared by 6 bases and J by 4 bases, with 10 bases of the junction left unmatched. The CDR3 DNA reads TGTGCCAGCAGGCCACAGGGGGGTGGGGCCTATGGCTACACCTTC. Its translation: CASRPQGGGAYGYTF.

CDR3 amino acids: CASSLSSGHTQYF. The CDR3 DNA reads as TGTGCCAGCAGCTTAAGTAGCGGGCATACGCAGTATTTT. The chain is built from TRBV7-3 and TRBJ2-3; 7 bases match TRBD2. Germline CDR1 SGHTA, CDR2 FQGTGA. The CDR3 runs to 13 residues. V dropped 1 base and J dropped 7; count of bases not matched to a gene: 2.

The rearrangement uses TRBV6-5 and TRBJ1-1, with a possible D match to TRBD1 (5 bases). The V gene's germline CDR1 is MNHEY and CDR2 SVGAGI. The CDR3 totals 13 residues. Trimming removed 5 bases at V and 1 base at J, with 8 bases between. CDR3 nucleotides: TGTGCCAGCAGTATGGACACGAACACTGAAGCTTTCTTT. Translating it yields CASSMDTNTEAFF.

This clone was seen only a few times. The V call is TRBV5-1, the J call TRBJ2-7; 10 bases match TRBD1. Germline V gene sequence: CDR1 SGHRS, CDR2 YFSETQ. The CDR3 sequence is 14 residues long. V dropped 6 bases and J dropped 6; count of bases not matched to a gene: 9. The CDR3 spells CASTKDRGVAEQYF. The CDR3 DNA follows: TGCGCCAGCACAAAGGACAGGGGGGTGGCCGAGCAGTACTTC. The variable domain in full, completed from reference TRBV5-1 and TRBJ2-7, reads KAGVTQTPRYLIKTRGQQVTLSCSPISGHRSVSWYQQTPGQGLQFLFEYFSETQRNKGNFPGRFSGRQFSNSRSEMNVSTLELGDSALYLCASTKDRGVAEQYFGPGTRLTVT.

This clone appeared a few times. V gene TRBV9 combines with J gene TRBJ1-1, with 10 bases fitting TRBD1. CDR3 size: 16 residues. The germline gives CDR1 SGDLS, CDR2 YYNGEE. V dropped 2 bases and J dropped 4; count of bases not matched to a gene: 8. This chain's CDR3 is CASSVGVGQGGTEAFF. The CDR3 coding sequence is TGTGCCAGCAGCGTGGGGGTTGGACAGGGGGGCACTGAAGCTTTCTTT.

The V and J genes are TRBV7-2 and TRBJ2-3; the D is unclear. CDR3 length: 13 amino acids. Germline V lookup: CDR1 SGHTA, CDR2 FQGNSA. Trimming pared 4 bases from V and 0 bases from J, leaving 5 bases between. In DNA, the CDR3 is TGTGCCAGCAGCTCTACTAGCACAGATACGCAGTATTTT. The encoded protein is CASSSTSTDTQYF.

The rearrangement links TRBV11-3 to TRBJ2-2, with TRBD2 matching over 7 bases. Germline V gene sequence: CDR1 SGHNT, CDR2 YENEEA. The CDR3 extends over 15 amino acids. J lost 6 bases, V lost 6 bases, and 10 bases had no gene match. The CDR3 coding sequence is TGTGCCAGCAGTACCCAGCGGGGAGGATCCGGGGAGCTGTTTTTT. This encodes CASSTQRGGSGELFF. The whole variable domain, remainder taken from reference TRBV11-3 and TRBJ2-2, is EAGVVQSPRYKIIEKKQPVAFWCNPISGHNTLYWYLQNLGQGPELLIRYENEEAVDDSQLPKDRFSAERLKGVDSTLKIQPAELGDSAVYLCASSTQRGGSGELFFGEGSRLTVL.

The chain recombines TRBV11-1 with TRBJ1-2; 7 bases are shared with TRBD1. Trimming at V came to 5 bases and at J to 8 bases, leaving 14 bases not matched to a gene. The CDR3 has 15 residues. CDR1 SGHAT and CDR2 FQDESV come from the germline V gene (reference sequence). The CDR3 nucleotides read TGTGCCAGCAGCCGAGGGACAGCCCACGAACCCGGCTACACCTTC. It encodes CASSRGTAHEPGYTF. Full variable domain (outside the CDR3, taken from reference TRBV11-1 and TRBJ1-2): EAEVAQSPRYKITEKSQAVAFWCDPISGHATLYWYRQILGQGPELLVQFQDESVVDDSQLPKDRFSAERLKGVDSTLKIQPAELGDSAMYLCASSRGTAHEPGYTFGSGTRLTVV.

The V call is TRBV6-1, the J call TRBJ2-5; weak D call: TRBD2 (6 bases). CDR1 MNHNS and CDR2 SASEGT come from the germline V gene. CDR3 size: 16 residues. The V end lost 2 bases, the J end lost 2 bases, and 15 bases lay between the germline ends. CDR3 nucleotide sequence: TGTGCCAGCAGTGAATGGTCTAGCGCCCAACAAGAGACCCAGTACTTC. The encoded protein is CASSEWSSAQQETQYF.

This clone appeared once. V is TRBV19 and J is TRBJ1-6; D uncertain. The CDR3 is 16 amino acids. Trimming cost V 3 bases and J 0 bases, with 9 bases left between them. The V gene's germline CDR1 is LNHDA and CDR2 SQIVND (reference sequence). CDR3 amino acids: CASSIGGSSYNSPLHF. The CDR3 DNA is TGTGCCAGTAGTATCGGAGGGAGCTCCTATAATTCACCCCTCCACTTT. The whole variable domain, remainder taken from reference TRBV19 and TRBJ1-6, is DGGITQSPKYLFRKEGQNVTLSCEQNLNHDAMYWYRQDPGQGLRLIYYSQIVNDFQKGDIAEGYSVSREKKESFPLTVTSAQKNPTAFYLCASSIGGSSYNSPLHFGNGTRLTVT.

The chain joins TRBV5-4 to TRBJ2-2; 10 bases line up with TRBD2. The CDR3 has 17 residues. After removal of 0 bases from V and 6 bases from J, the junction contained 8 bases not matched to a gene. Germline V gene sequence: CDR1 SGHNT, CDR2 YYREEE (reference sequence). The CDR3 DNA is TGTGCCAGCAGCTTGGCAAAGGCTAGCGGGGGAGCCGGGGAGCTGTTTTTT. It codes for CASSLAKASGGAGELFF.